There are many counts of the clone carrying this T cell receptor beta chain. V shed 5 bases and J shed 5 bases, with 17 bases lying between them. This CDR3 has 15 amino acids. The germline CDR1 and CDR2 sequences are LNHDA and SQIVND (reference sequence). The data were obtained in a study of shared clonotypes between healthy human individuals. Every donor was a Caucasian adult from Nashville, Tennessee. Deep-level assay runs were performed. Sequenced by immunoSEQ multiplex PCR; TCRdb stores in-frame clones only, minus some. This table holds approximately 980,000 clones, about three quarters found once.

Sequencing was performed on memory CD4+ T cells sorted from blood. Subset described: CD45RA-negative fraction. The chain joins TRBV19 to TRBJ2-3; D is ambiguous. The source of this sequence is a young man in good health. DNA of the CDR3: TGTGCCAGTAGTCTCGCGAAGGGCCGTGGAGATACGCAGTATTTT. Translation: CASSLAKGRGDTQYF.